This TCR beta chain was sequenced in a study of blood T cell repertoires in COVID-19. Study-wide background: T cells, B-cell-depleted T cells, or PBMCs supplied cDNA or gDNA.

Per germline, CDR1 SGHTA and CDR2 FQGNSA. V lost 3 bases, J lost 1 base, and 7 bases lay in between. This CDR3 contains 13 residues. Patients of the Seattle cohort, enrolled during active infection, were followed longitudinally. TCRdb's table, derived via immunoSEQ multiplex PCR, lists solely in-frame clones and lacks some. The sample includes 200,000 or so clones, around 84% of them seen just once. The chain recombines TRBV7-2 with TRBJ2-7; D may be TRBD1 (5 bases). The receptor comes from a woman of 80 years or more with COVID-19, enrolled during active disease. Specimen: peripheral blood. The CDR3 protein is CASSFQGSYEQYV. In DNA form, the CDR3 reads TGTGCCAGCAGCTTTCAGGGTTCCTACGAGCAGTACGTC.